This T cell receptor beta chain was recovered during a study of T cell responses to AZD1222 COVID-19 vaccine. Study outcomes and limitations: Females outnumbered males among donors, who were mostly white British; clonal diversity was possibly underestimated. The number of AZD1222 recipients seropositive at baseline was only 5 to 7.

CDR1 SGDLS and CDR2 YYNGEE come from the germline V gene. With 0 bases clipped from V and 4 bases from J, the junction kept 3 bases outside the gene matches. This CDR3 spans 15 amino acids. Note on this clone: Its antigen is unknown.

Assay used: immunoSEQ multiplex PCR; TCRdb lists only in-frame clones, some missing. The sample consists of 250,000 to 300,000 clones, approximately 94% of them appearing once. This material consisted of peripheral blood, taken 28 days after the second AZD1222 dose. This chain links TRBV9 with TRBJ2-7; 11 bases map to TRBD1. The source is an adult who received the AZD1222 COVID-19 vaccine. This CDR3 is CASSVEGQGGYEQYF. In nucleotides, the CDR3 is TGTGCCAGCAGCGTAGAGGGACAGGGGGGATACGAGCAGTACTTC.